These 22 T cell receptor beta chains were all obtained from the same sample, sequenced in a study of tissue T cells after allogeneic stem cell transplantation. Repertoires were generated with immunoSEQ multiplex PCR, while TCRdb's copy carries only in-frame clones and drops some. The data show more than 2,500 clones, less than 55% seen once. The time point here: mouse harvest day 14 after allogeneic transplant. Mouse grafts combined 10^7 T-cell-depleted bone marrow cells with 10^6 splenic CD5+ T cells. The sample consisted of lymph node tissue. These receptors all stem from a female BALB/c mouse given C57BL/6 T cells with graft-versus-host disease after an allogeneic hematopoietic cell transplant.

Of note for this clone: The genes are named according to mouse. The read ends 1 residue shy of where the CDR3 ends; the end is completed using the germline J gene. The rearrangement joins TRBV12-1 to TRBJ2-1, with 9 bases matching TRBD2. This CDR3 contains 14 residues. CDR1 SGHSN and CDR2 HYEKVE come from the germline V gene. Unmatched junction bases numbered 3, after V lost 4 bases and J lost 3 bases. The CDR3 bases that were read are TGTGCCAGCTCCCCTGGGGGGGGCTATGCTGAGCAGTTC. Translation: CASSPGGGYAEQF. The CDR3 in its entirety is CASSPGGGYAEQFF. Full variable domain (missing parts from reference TRBV12-1 and TRBJ2-1): DSGVVQSPRHIIKEKGGRSVLTCIPISGHSNVVWYQQTLGKELKFLIQHYEKVERDKGFLPSRFSVQQFDDYHSEMNMSALELEDSAMYFCASSPGGGYAEQFFGPGTRLTVL.

Relative to its sample, this clone is medium-sized. The gene symbols are mouse symbols. Read sequence stops 1 residue before the CDR3 end, and the germline J gene provides the missing end. The chain is built from TRBV23 and TRBJ2-7; the table calls TRBD1, which could not be checked here. CDR1 KGHTA and CDR2 FQNQQP come from the germline V gene. The CDR3 has 15 residues. The CDR3 protein is CSSSQSRDRGREQYF. CDR3 bases read: TGCTCCAGCAGTCAATCGAGGGACAGGGGGCGAGAACAGTAC.

Points on this clone: A far larger clone is only one base removed, so a read error is likely. Gene names follow the mouse nomenclature. The sequenced part of the CDR3 DNA is TGTGCCAGCAGCCCCGGGACAGGGCCTGAACAGTAC. It specifies CASSPGTGPEQY. The full-length CDR3 reads as CASSPGTGPEQYF. The genes are TRBV14 and TRBJ2-7; 9 nucleotides match TRBD1. The read is 1 residue too short to cover the CDR3 end, so that end is filled in from the germline J gene. Unmatched junction bases numbered 6, after V lost 5 bases and J lost 6 bases. The germline gives CDR1 SGHDT, CDR2 FRDEAV. The CDR3 loop spans 13 amino acids.

This clone was seen once. At one of its ends the junction is not consistent with the germline gene, which may arise from a read error. Gene names and germline match the mouse. Read coverage stops 1 residue before the CDR3 terminus; the germline J gene supplies the remainder. The chain has TRBV2 and TRBJ2-5; possible D gene TRBD2, 6 bases. The germline CDR1 and CDR2 sequences are LGHNA and YSYQKL. The CDR3 spans 13 residues. The CDR3 spells CASSQDRDYDQYF. Partial CDR3 DNA: TGCGCCAGCAGCCAAGATCGGGACTATGACCAGTAC.

To note about this clone: Each gene name is a mouse one. Read sequence stops 1 residue before the CDR3 end, and the germline J gene provides the missing end. V usage is TRBV19 and J usage is TRBJ2-1; 8 bases line up with TRBD2. The CDR3 runs to 15 residues. Germline V gives CDR1 FNHDT, CDR2 SITEND (reference sequence). The junction had 3 bases not matched to a gene; V was cut back by 2 bases and J by 2 bases. CDR3 region: CASSMSWGDYAEQFF. Partial CDR3 DNA: TGTGCCAGCAGTATGTCCTGGGGGGACTATGCTGAGCAGTTC. Combining the CDR3 with reference TRBV19 and TRBJ2-1 gives the whole variable domain GGIITQTPKFLIGQEGQKLTLKCQQNFNHDTMYWYRQDSGKGLRLIYYSITENDLQKGDLSEGYDASREKKSSFSLTVTSAQKNEMAVFLCASSMSWGDYAEQFFGPGTRLTVL.

On this clone itself: Any gene name here is a mouse gene name. The CDR3 end falls 1 residue outside the read, so it is completed with the germline J gene. J is TRBJ1-4 and V is TRBV13-1; no reliable D call. CDR3 size: 14 residues. From germline, CDR1 is NSHNY and CDR2 SYGAGN. Trimming removed 0 bases at V and 7 bases at J, with 10 bases between. The CDR3 sequence is CASSDAQWSERLFF. CDR3 DNA (partial): TGTGCCAGCAGTGATGCACAGTGGTCCGAAAGATTATTT.

As to this clone: Gene and germline names: mouse. With the read ending 1 residue before the CDR3 end, the germline J gene is used to fill in that end. The chain recombines TRBV1 with TRBJ2-1; TRBD2 matches at 11 bases. This CDR3 is 16 amino acids long. Germline V CDR1 and CDR2: NSQYPW, LRSPGD (reference sequence). With 4 bases clipped from V and 0 bases from J, the junction kept 2 bases outside the gene matches. CDR3 DNA, as far as it was read: TGCACCTGCAGTGGGACTGGGGGGCTTAACTATGCTGAGCAGTTC. Protein sequence: CTCSGTGGLNYAEQF. The full CDR3 protein reads CTCSGTGGLNYAEQFF.

This clone was counted a few times. Mouse names are used for the genes. The read is 1 residue too short to cover the CDR3 end, so that end is filled in from the germline J gene. The V and J genes are TRBV16 and TRBJ1-4, with 7 bases fitting TRBD1. Trimming at V came to 1 base and at J to 3 bases, leaving 2 bases not matched to a gene. The length of the CDR3 is 15 residues. Germline V lookup: CDR1 SGHSA, CDR2 FRNQAP. CDR3 region: CASSLVGGANERLFF. CDR3 DNA, as far as it was read: TGTGCAAGCAGCTTAGTAGGGGGCGCCAACGAAAGATTATTT.

Concerning this clone itself: Germline and genes here are mouse. The missing CDR3 end, 1 residue past where the read stops, is filled in from the germline J gene. This chain connects TRBV16 to TRBJ2-4; D might be TRBD1 or TRBD2, each matching 5 bases. This CDR3 region has 13 residues. Per germline, CDR1 SGHSA and CDR2 FRNQAP. The ends were cut back, 5 bases at V and 0 bases at J, with 6 bases in the middle. CDR3 bases read: TGTGCAAGCAGCGGGGACAGTCAAAACACCTTGTAC. This encodes CASSGDSQNTLY. The whole CDR3 is CASSGDSQNTLYF. Full variable domain (rest looked up from reference TRBV16 and TRBJ2-4): NAGVIQTPRHKVTGKGQEATLWCEPISGHSAVFWYRQTIVQGLEFLTYFRNQAPIDDSGMPKERFSAQMPNQSHSTLKIQSTQPQDSAVYLCASSGDSQNTLYFGAGTRLSVL.

This clone is labeled as large. Gene and germline names: mouse. The read stops 1 residue short of the end of the CDR3; the missing end is completed from the germline J gene. The V and J genes are TRBV3 and TRBJ1-5; unclear D gene. The CDR3 contains 12 residues. Germline assignment: CDR1 SNHLY and CDR2 FYNGKV (reference sequence). V was cut by 2 bases and J by 6 bases, with 5 bases left in between. The sequenced CDR3 bases are TGTGCCAGCAGCTTAAACGGCCAGGCTCCGCTT. This gives the protein CASSLNGQAPL. The complete CDR3 protein is CASSLNGQAPLF. Full variable domain (missing parts from reference TRBV3 and TRBJ1-5): GPKVLQIPSHQIIDMGQMVTLNCDPVSNHLYFYWYKQILGQQMEFLVNFYNGKVMEKSKLFKDQFSVERPDGSYFTLKIQPTALEDSAVYFCASSLNGQAPLFGEGTRLSVL.

Remarks on this clone: Gene names are mouse gene names. Read sequence stops 1 residue before the CDR3 end, and the germline J gene provides the missing end. The chain uses TRBV13-2 and TRBJ2-7; 8 bases fit TRBD2. CDR3 size: 15 residues. Germline V lookup: CDR1 NNHNN, CDR2 SYGAGS (reference sequence). V lost 0 bases, J lost 6 bases, and 8 bases stayed unmatched. The CDR3 sequence: CASGDAGGGVFEQYF. The covered CDR3 bases are TGTGCCAGCGGTGATGCGGGGGGGGGCGTTTTTGAACAGTAC.

This clone is judged medium-sized. All gene names here are mouse names. The read finishes 1 residue shy of the CDR3 end, and the germline J gene is used to complete it. The chain uses TRBV1 and TRBJ2-5; no reliable D call. Germline-derived CDR1 and CDR2 are NSQYPW and LRSPGD (reference sequence). The length of the CDR3 is 12 residues. V shed 2 bases and J shed 6 bases, with 6 bases lying between them. CDR3 amino acids: CTCSAKGDTQYF. The DNA read from the CDR3 is TGCACCTGCAGTGCAAAAGGCGACACCCAGTAC.

As concerns this clone: Here the gene names and germline are mouse. The read ends 1 residue early relative to the CDR3; the germline J gene fills the gap. The V call is TRBV13-3, the J call TRBJ2-5; TRBD2 matches at 8 bases. The CDR3 has 15 residues. Germline CDR1 reads NNHDY; CDR2 reads SYVADS. After removal of 0 bases from V and 6 bases from J, the junction contained 6 bases not matched to a gene. Incomplete CDR3 DNA: TGTGCCAGCAGTGATGCATCTGGGGGGTGGGACACCCAGTAC. Its protein is CASSDASGGWDTQY. The entire CDR3 is CASSDASGGWDTQYF. Variable domain in full (rest from reference TRBV13-3 and TRBJ2-5): EAAVTQSPRSKVAVTGGKVTLSCHQTNNHDYMYWYRQDTGHGLRLIHYSYVADSTEKGDIPDGYKASRPSQENFSLILELASLSQTAVYFCASSDASGGWDTQYFGPGTRLLVL.

Turning to this clone: These gene names are mouse names. The CDR3 end is not reached by the read, which stops 1 residue before it; the germline J gene fills it in. The genes are TRBV14 and TRBJ2-4, with D perhaps being TRBD1 or TRBD2 (5 bases each). The CDR3 consists of 13 residues. Germline CDR1 is SGHDT and CDR2 is FRDEAV. V dropped 4 bases and J dropped 5 bases, with 11 bases sitting between them. CDR3 residues: CASSPGPSNTLYF. Incomplete CDR3 DNA: TGTGCCAGCAGTCCGGGACCCTCAAACACCTTGTAC.

Concerning this clone itself: Gene names and germline match the mouse. From the germline J gene comes the end of the CDR3, since the read stops 1 residue before it. V and J are TRBV15 and TRBJ2-7, with D tentatively TRBD1 (6 bases). The V gene's germline CDR1 is SGHND and CDR2 FRSKSL. Trimming took off 1 base at V and 5 bases at J, with 9 bases between the two ends. This CDR3 has 13 amino acids. CDR3 DNA (partial): TGTGCCAGCAGTTTAGAGGGGGACCATGAACAGTAC. This codes for CASSLEGDHEQY. The entire CDR3 reads CASSLEGDHEQYF.

A word on this clone: Genes here carry mouse names. The observed sequence ends 1 residue before the CDR3 terminus, with the missing tail filled in from the germline J gene. The rearrangement joins TRBV26 to TRBJ2-4, with 7 bases lining up with TRBD1. In germline, CDR1 is KGHPV, CDR2 FQNQEV (reference sequence). The V and J ends lost 2 bases and 6 bases, in that order; junction bases with no gene match: 5. The CDR3 contains 14 residues. The DNA read from the CDR3 is TGTGCCAGCAGTCTGACAGGGGAAGGGAACACCTTGTAC. Protein product: CASSLTGEGNTLY. The complete CDR3 protein is CASSLTGEGNTLYF.

Comment on this clone: Here the gene names and germline are mouse. The CDR3 end falls 1 residue outside the read, so it is completed with the germline J gene. The chain recombines TRBV26 with TRBJ1-4; maybe TRBD1 (5 bases). The germline V gene encodes CDR1 KGHPV and CDR2 FQNQEV (reference sequence). V gave up 2 bases and J gave up 4 bases, with 8 bases separating them. This CDR3 has 14 amino acids. The part of the CDR3 DNA that was read is TGTGCCAGCAGTCTGAGTCAGGGCAACGAAAGATTATTT. Translating gives CASSLSQGNERLF. The full CDR3 reads CASSLSQGNERLFF.

A remark on this clone: The gene symbols are mouse symbols. The read comes to an end 1 residue before the CDR3 does, leaving the germline J gene to fill in the end. The chain couples TRBV23 to TRBJ2-5. This CDR3 spans 14 amino acids. Germline V CDR1 and CDR2: KGHTA, FQNQQP. The CDR3 protein is CSSSQSGIQDTQYF. CDR3 bases read: TGCTCCAGCAGTCAATCAGGGATCCAAGACACCCAGTAC.

Concerning this clone itself: Gene names and germline match the mouse. From the germline J gene comes the end of the CDR3, since the read stops 1 residue before it. The J gene is TRBJ2-7, the V gene TRBV31; 10 bases fit TRBD2. The CDR3 runs 13 residues. Germline-derived CDR1 and CDR2 are GKSSPN and SITVG. With 5 bases clipped from V and 6 bases from J, the junction kept 7 bases outside the gene matches. The chain's CDR3 is CAWALGGRIEQYF. Incomplete CDR3 DNA: TGTGCCTGGGCCCTGGGGGGGCGCATTGAACAGTAC. Looking up the rest from reference TRBV31 and TRBJ2-7 gives the full variable domain: AQTIHQWPVAEIKAVGSPLSLGCTIKGKSSPNLYWYWQATGGTLQQLFYSITVGQVESVVQLNLSASRPKDDQFILSTEKLLLSHSGFYLCAWALGGRIEQYFGPGTRLTVL.

This clone is categorized as medium-sized. Gene names and germline match the mouse. The observed sequence ends 1 residue before the CDR3 terminus, with the missing tail filled in from the germline J gene. The V and J genes are TRBV12-1 and TRBJ1-3, with 10 bases fitting TRBD1. V lost 2 bases to trimming and J lost 0 bases; unmatched junction nucleotides: 6. The CDR3 is made up of 17 amino acids. Germline-derived CDR1 and CDR2 are SGHSN and HYEKVE. The CDR3 bases that were read are TGTGCCAGCTCTCCCATTCGGGACAGGGGTTCTGGAAATACGCTCTAT. This encodes CASSPIRDRGSGNTLY. In full, the CDR3 is CASSPIRDRGSGNTLYF.

Comment on this clone: Genes here carry mouse names. Read coverage stops 1 residue before the CDR3 terminus; the germline J gene supplies the remainder. The V and J genes are TRBV2 and TRBJ1-2; D call uncertain. The length of the CDR3 is 13 residues. Trimming removed 3 bases at V and 0 bases at J, with 5 bases between. Germline V gene lookup returns CDR1 LGHNA and CDR2 YSYQKL. CDR3 protein: CASSQGANSDYTF. The sequenced part of the CDR3 DNA is TGTGCCAGCAGCCAGGGTGCAAACTCCGACTACACC.

With regard to this clone: Genes here carry mouse names. Coverage ceases 1 residue before the CDR3 finishes, and the germline J gene fills in the end. The chain is built from TRBV17 and TRBJ1-4; TRBD1 agrees at 9 bases. The CDR3 covers 17 residues. CDR1 and CDR2 (germline): MNHDT, YYDKIL. The J segment lost 0 bases and the V segment lost 3 bases, leaving 5 bases of the junction unmatched. CDR3 bases read: TGTGCTAGCAGTAGGGTGACAGGGGGACTTTCCAACGAAAGATTATTT. Protein product: CASSRVTGGLSNERLF. The whole CDR3 sequence reads CASSRVTGGLSNERLFF.